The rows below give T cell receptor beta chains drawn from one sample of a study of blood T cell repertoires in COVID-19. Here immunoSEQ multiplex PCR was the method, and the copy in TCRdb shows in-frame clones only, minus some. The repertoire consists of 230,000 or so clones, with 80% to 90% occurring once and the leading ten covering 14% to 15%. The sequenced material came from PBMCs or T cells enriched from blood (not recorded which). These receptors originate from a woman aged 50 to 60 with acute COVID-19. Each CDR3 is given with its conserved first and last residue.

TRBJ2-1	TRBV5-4	CASSLAGTSGRVNEQFF
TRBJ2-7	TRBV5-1	CASSYGQGVDEQYF
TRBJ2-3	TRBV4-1	CASSRGTAATDTQYF
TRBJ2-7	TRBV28	CASSFQGSYEQYF
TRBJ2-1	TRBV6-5	CASSWASGEQFF
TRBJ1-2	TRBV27	CASSFGAGRYGYTF
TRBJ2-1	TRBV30	CAWSGTPSGYNEQFF
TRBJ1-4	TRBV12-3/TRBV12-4	CASSFNDEKLFF
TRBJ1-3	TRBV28	CASSTQGARNTIYF
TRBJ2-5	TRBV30	CAWSASIIRGTQYF
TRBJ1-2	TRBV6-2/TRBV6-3	CASSYSPVTASGYTF
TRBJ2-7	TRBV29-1	CSVRAGASYEQYF
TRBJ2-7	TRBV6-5	CASSYSGLAARDEQYF
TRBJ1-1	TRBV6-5	CASIMNTEAFF
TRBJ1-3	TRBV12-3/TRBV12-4	CASSQSGNTIYF
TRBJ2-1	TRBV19	CASKRWGDEQFF
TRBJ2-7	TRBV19	CASSSGLGIYEQYF
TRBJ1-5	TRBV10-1	CASSEAGINQPQHF
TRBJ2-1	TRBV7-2	CASSLGTSGSPEQFF
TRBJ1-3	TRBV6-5	CASSPWDSSGNTIYF
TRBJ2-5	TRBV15	CATSRVRGAGETQYF
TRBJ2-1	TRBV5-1	CASSFGVSYNEQFF
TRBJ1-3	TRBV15	CATSRVGQGADTIYF
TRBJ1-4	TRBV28	CASSPWTGGGTNEKLFF
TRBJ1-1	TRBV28	CASSLLLTGNTEAFF
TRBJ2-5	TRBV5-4	CASSQMVTGLETQYF
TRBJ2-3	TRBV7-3	CASSPGTSGKGDTQYF
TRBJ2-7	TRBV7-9	CASSLGTPPAQQYF
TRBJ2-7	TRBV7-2	CASSLTSGAYEQYF
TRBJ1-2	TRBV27	CASSIGTGARRGYTF
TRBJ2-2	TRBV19	CASSPTGTGELFF
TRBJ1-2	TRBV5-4	CASSLKTSLEDGYTF
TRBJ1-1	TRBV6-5	CASSPSTGNTEAFF
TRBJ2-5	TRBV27	CASSSLKETQYF
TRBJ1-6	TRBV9	CASSVAQGRNSPLHF
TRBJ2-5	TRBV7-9	CASSSGLAGNQETQYF
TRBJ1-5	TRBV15	CATSRDRVQPQHF
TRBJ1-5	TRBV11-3	CASRLGDQPQHF
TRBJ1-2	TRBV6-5	CASSYEGVYGYTF
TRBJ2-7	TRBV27	CASSLSPGGAPEQYF
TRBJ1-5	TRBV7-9	CASSPQGDQPQHF
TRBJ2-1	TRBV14	CASSQGSIISYNEQFF
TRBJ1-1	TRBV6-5	CASRRAGSAFF
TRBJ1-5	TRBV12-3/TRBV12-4	CASSGSNQPQHF
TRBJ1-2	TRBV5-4	CASSLINNYGYTF
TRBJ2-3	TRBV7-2	CASSYGLARVADTQYF
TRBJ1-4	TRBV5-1	CASSSGEKLFF
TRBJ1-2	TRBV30	CAWSLGGGANYGYTF
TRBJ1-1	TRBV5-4	CASSLAGAKQGNTEAFF
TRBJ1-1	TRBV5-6	CASSGPGTAFGDTEAFF
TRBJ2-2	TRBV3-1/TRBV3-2	CASSGRDRGYVGELFF
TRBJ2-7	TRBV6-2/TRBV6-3	CASSYTTSGKSEQYF
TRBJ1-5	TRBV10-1	CASSESSPGNQPQHF
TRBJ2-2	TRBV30	CAWILERTGELFF
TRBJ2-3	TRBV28	CASSSPGQGTDTQYF